The present entry profiles one T cell receptor beta chain with its context. After removal of 6 bases from V and 2 bases from J, the junction contained 5 bases not matched to a gene. The germline V gene has CDR1 GTSNPN and CDR2 SVGIG (reference sequence). CDR3 length equals 13 residues. This record comes from a study of beta chain features in type 1 diabetes. All of the isolated RNA was reverse transcribed, so expressed TCRB transcripts were sequenced. Some clones are missing from TCRdb's copy, which holds only in-frame ones; the method was immunoSEQ multiplex PCR. The sample includes around 250,000 clones, over 65% of them seen just once.

The rearrangement links TRBV30 to TRBJ2-5, with 8 bases fitting TRBD2. This clonotype was obtained from a man aged 25-40 years in good health. Sequenced input: naive CD4+ T cells from blood. The CDR3: CACSGARQETQYF. The CDR3 DNA sequence: TGTGCCTGTAGCGGGGCACGTCAAGAGACCCAGTACTTC.